This T cell receptor (beta chain) emerged from a study of Ad26.COV2.S vaccination and SARS-CoV-2 variants. The CDR3 has 14 amino acids. The V end was cut by 4 bases, the J end by 0 bases, with 9 bases between. Germline V lookup: CDR1 GTSNPN, CDR2 SVGIG (reference sequence). Treatment noted: over 15 received Ad26.COV2.S at low or high dose, single or two shots; roughly five received placebo; per-sample allocation not given. Samples came from day 63 after the first vaccine or placebo injection. Within Boston, the person who donated was an adult of 18-55 years. Clones were sequenced by immunoSEQ multiplex PCR, and TCRdb holds only the in-frame ones, with some missing. The sample has about half a million clones, roughly nine tenths seen once. General study findings and limits: People who got the vaccine had more spike-specific TCR breadth than people who got placebo. Reports say spike-specific CD8+ and CD4+ T cell responses covered substantial breadth after vaccination.

A word on this clone: Its antigen is unidentified.

Sequencing was performed on peripheral blood, taken in a trial of Ad26.COV2.S vaccine versus placebo. V gene TRBV30 combines with J gene TRBJ1-4; D gene unclear. The clonotype originates from a person aged 18-65 years who received the Ad26.COV2.S COVID-19 vaccine or a placebo. The CDR3 DNA reads as TGTGCCTGGAAATTCGGTGCAACTAATGAAAAACTGTTTTTT. Its protein is CAWKFGATNEKLFF.